Sequencing of this TCR beta chain was carried out in a study of pediatric ulcerative colitis. Study results and limitations: In rectum, acute severe colitis had expanded clones and less diversity.

As for this clone: The antigen is undetermined.

Clones were read by immunoSEQ multiplex PCR, and TCRdb kept only the in-frame ones, dropping some. The data hold around 61,000 clones, with 85% to 90% observed a single time. Germline values: CDR1 MNHEY, CDR2 SVGAGI. V lost 6 bases to trimming and J lost 0 bases, with 6 bases between them. The CDR3 runs to 14 residues. The TCR was taken from a boy younger than 18 with severe ulcerative colitis. This chain joins TRBV6-5 and TRBJ2-6; no clear D. Sequencing was done on a sample of blood. The CDR3 sequence is CASSRTSGANVLTF. CDR3 nucleotides: TGTGCCAGCAGCCGGACCTCTGGGGCCAACGTCCTGACTTTC.